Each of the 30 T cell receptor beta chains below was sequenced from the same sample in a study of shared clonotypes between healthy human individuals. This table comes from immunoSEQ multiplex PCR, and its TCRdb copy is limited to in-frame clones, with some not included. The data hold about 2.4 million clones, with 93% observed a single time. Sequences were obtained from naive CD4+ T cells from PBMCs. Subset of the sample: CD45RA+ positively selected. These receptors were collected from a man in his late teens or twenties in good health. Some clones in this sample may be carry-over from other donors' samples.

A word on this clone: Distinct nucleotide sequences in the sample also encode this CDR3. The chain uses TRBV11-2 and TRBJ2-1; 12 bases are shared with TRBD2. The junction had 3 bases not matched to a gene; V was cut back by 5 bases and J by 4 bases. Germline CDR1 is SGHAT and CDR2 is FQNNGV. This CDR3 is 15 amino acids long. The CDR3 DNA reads TGTGCCAGCAGCCCGACTAGCGGGAGTTACAATGAGCAGTTCTTC. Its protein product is CASSPTSGSYNEQFF.

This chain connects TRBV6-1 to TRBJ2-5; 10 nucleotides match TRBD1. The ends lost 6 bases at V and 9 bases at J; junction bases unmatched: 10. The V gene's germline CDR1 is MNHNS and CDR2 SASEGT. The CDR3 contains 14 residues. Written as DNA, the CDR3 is TGTGCCAGCAGGGGACAGGGGCTGTTTTGGGCCCAGTACTTC. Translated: CASRGQGLFWAQYF.

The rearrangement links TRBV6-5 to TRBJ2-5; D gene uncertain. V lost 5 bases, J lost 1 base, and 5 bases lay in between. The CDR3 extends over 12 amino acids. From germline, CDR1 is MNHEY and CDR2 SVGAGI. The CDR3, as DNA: TGTGCCAGCAGTCGAACCCAAGAGACCCAGTACTTC. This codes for CASSRTQETQYF.

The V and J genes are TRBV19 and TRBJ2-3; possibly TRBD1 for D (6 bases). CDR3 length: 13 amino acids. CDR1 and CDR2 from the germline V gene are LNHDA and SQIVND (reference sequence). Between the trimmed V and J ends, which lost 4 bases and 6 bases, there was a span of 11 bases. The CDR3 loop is CASSKQGSDTQYF. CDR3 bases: TGTGCCAGTAGTAAACAGGGATCGGATACGCAGTATTTT. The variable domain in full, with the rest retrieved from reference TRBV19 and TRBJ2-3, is DGGITQSPKYLFRKEGQNVTLSCEQNLNHDAMYWYRQDPGQGLRLIYYSQIVNDFQKGDIAEGYSVSREKKESFPLTVTSAQKNPTAFYLCASSKQGSDTQYFGPGTRLTVL.

The CDR3 DNA sequence: TGTGCCAGCTCACCACTCCAGGGGCGGGAGAACATTCAGTACTTC. Translation gives CASSPLQGRENIQYF. The chain links TRBV18 to TRBJ2-4, with D possibly being TRBD2 (7 bases). Trimming removed 1 base from V and 7 bases from J, with 14 bases in between. The CDR3 contains 15 residues. Germline CDR1 is KGHSH and CDR2 is LQKENI.

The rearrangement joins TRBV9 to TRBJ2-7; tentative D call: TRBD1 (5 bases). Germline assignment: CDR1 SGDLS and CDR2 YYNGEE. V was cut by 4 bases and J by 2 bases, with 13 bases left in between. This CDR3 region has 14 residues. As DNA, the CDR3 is TGTGCCAGCAGCCCCCACAGGATCGCCTACGAGCAGTACTTC. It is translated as CASSPHRIAYEQYF.

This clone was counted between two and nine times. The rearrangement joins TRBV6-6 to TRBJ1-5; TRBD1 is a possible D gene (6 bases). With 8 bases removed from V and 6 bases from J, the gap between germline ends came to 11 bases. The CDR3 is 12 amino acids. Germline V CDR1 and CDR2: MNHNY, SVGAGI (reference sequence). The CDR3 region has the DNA TGTGCCAGCGGGACATTCACTCAGCCCCAGCATTTT. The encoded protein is CASGTFTQPQHF.

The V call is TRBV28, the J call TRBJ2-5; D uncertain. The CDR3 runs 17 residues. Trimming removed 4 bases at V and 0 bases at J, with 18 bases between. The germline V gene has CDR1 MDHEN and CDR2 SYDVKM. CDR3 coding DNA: TGTGCCAGCAGTTCCCCCCTAGGCTATTGGTACCAAGAGACCCAGTACTTC. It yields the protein CASSSPLGYWYQETQYF.

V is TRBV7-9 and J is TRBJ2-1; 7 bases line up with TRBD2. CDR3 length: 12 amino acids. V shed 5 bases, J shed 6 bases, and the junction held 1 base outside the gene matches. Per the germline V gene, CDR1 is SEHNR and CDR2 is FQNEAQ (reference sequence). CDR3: CASSASGNEQFF. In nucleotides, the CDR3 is TGTGCCAGCAGCGCTAGCGGCAATGAGCAGTTCTTC.

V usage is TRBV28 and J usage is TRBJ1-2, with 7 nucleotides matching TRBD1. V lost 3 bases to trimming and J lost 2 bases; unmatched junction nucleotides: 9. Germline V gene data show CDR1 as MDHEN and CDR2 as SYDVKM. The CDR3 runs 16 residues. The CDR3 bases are TGTGCCAGCAGTTTCGAGGGGGCTGGGGCCAACTATGGCTACACCTTC. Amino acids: CASSFEGAGANYGYTF.

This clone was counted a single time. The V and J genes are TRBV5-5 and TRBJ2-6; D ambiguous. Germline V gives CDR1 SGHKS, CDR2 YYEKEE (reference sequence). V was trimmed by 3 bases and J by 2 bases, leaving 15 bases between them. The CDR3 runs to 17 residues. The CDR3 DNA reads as TGTGCCAGCAGCTCGATGACGGCACACACTGGGGCCAACGTCCTGACTTTC. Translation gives CASSSMTAHTGANVLTF.

CDR3 residues: CASSFGRELYNEQFF. CDR3 sequence (DNA): TGTGCCAGCAGTTTTGGGCGGGAGTTGTACAATGAGCAGTTCTTC. The chain is built from TRBV6-5 and TRBJ2-1, with TRBD2 matching over 7 bases. Germline loops: CDR1 MNHEY, CDR2 SVGAGI. This CDR3 has 15 residues. The ends lost 4 bases at V and 4 bases at J; junction bases unmatched: 7.

CDR3 in amino acids: CASISPPGTEAFF. Here the CDR3 DNA reads TGTGCCAGCATCTCACCTCCGGGCACTGAAGCTTTCTTT. The chain recombines TRBV6-5 with TRBJ1-1, with no clear D. This CDR3 contains 13 residues. CDR1 is MNHEY, CDR2 SVGAGI, per germline. The V and J ends lost 7 bases and 4 bases respectively, with 13 bases between them.

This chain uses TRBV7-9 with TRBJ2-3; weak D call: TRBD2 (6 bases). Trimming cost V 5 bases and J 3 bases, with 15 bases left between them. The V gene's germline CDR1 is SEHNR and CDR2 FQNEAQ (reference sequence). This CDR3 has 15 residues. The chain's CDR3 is CASSPRRDGTDTQYF. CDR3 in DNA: TGTGCCAGCAGCCCCCGGCGGGACGGTACAGATACGCAGTATTTT.

The CDR3 sequence: CASSLVWGEGAGDTQYF. DNA for the CDR3: TGTGCCAGCAGCTTAGTCTGGGGAGAGGGAGCTGGAGATACGCAGTATTTT. The chain combines TRBV7-2 with TRBJ2-3; D is perhaps TRBD2 (5 bases). The CDR3 is 17 amino acids. Germline CDR1 reads SGHTA; CDR2 reads FQGNSA. Deletions cut 1 base from V and 5 bases from J, with 19 bases between.

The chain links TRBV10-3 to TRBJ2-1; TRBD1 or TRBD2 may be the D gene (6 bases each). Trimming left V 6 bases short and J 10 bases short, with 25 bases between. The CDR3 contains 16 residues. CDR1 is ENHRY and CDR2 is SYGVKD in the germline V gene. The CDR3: CAISGARDTSGGEQFF. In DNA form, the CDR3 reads TGTGCCATCAGCGGGGCCCGGGACACCTCCGGGGGAGAGCAGTTCTTC.

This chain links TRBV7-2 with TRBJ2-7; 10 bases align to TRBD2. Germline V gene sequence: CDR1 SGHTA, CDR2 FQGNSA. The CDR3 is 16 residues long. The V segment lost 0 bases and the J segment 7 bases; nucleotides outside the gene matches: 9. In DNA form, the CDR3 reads TGTGCCAGCAGCTTAGCCCCTAGCGGGAGCATACGGGAGCAGTACTTC. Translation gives CASSLAPSGSIREQYF.

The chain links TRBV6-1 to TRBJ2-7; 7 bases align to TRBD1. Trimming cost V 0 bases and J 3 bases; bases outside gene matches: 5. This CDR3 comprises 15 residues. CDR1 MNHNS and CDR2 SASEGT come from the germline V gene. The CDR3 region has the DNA TGTGCCAGCAGTGAAGCAGGGGGCCAATTCTACGAGCAGTACTTC. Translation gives CASSEAGGQFYEQYF.

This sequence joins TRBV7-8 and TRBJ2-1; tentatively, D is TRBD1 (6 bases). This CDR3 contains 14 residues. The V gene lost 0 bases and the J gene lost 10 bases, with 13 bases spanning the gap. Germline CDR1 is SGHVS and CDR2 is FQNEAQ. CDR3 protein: CASSLARATGEQFF. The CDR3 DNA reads TGTGCCAGCAGCTTAGCGAGGGCTACAGGGGAGCAGTTCTTC.

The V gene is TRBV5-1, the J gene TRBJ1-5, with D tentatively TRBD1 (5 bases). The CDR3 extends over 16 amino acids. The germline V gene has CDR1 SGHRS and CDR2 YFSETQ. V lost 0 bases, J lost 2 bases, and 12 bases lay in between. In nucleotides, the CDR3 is TGCGCCAGCAGCTTGGGGCCTCTAGGGGGCAATCAGCCCCAGCATTTT. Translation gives CASSLGPLGGNQPQHF.

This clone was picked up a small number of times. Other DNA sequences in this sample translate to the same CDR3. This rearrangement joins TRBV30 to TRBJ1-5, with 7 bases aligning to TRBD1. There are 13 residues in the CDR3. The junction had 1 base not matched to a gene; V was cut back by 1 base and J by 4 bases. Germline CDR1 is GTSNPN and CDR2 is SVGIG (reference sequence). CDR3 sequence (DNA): TGTGCCTGGAGTGGACAGGGAAATCAGCCCCAGCATTTT. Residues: CAWSGQGNQPQHF.

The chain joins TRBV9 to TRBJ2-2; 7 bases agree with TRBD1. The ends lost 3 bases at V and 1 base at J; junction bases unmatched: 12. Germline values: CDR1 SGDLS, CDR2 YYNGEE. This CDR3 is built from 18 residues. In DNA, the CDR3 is TGTGCCAGCAGCGCAACAATACAGGGGATGAGGAACACCGGGGAGCTGTTTTTT. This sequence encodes CASSATIQGMRNTGELFF. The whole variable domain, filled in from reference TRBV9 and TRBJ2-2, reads DSGVTQTPKHLITATGQRVTLRCSPRSGDLSVYWYQQSLDQGLQFLIQYYNGEERAKGNILERFSAQQFPDLHSELNLSSLELGDSALYFCASSATIQGMRNTGELFFGEGSRLTVL.

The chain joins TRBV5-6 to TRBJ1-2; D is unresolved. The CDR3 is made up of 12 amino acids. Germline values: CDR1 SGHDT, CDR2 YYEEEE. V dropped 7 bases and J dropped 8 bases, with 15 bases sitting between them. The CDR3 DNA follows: TGTGCCAGCGGCCGGGAGAATTCCGGCTACACCTTC. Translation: CASGRENSGYTF.

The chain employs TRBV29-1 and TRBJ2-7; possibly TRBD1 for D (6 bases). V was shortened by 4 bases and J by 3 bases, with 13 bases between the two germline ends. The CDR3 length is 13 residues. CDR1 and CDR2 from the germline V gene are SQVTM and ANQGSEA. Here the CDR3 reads CSVVQGRSYEQYF. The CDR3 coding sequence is TGCAGCGTTGTCCAGGGGCGAAGCTACGAGCAGTACTTC.

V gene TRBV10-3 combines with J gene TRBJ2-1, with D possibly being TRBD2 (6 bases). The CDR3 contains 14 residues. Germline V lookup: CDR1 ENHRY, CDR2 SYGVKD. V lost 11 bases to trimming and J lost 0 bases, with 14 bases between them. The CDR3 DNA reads TGTGCCGGATCGGACGGGAGCTCCTACAATGAGCAGTTCTTC. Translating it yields CAGSDGSSYNEQFF.

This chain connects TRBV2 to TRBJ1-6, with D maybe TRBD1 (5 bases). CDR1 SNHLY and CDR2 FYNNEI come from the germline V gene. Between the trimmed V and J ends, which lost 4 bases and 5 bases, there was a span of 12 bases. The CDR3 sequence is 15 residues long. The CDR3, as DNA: TGTGCCAGCAGTGTTCAGACGGACAATAATTCACCCCTCCACTTT. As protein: CASSVQTDNNSPLHF.

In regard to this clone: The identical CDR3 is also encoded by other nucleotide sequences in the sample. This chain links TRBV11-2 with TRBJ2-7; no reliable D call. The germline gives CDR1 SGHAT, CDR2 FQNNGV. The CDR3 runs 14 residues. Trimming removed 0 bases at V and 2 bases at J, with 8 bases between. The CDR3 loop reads CASSLDLGTYEQYF. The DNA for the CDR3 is TGTGCCAGCAGCTTAGATTTAGGGACCTACGAGCAGTACTTC. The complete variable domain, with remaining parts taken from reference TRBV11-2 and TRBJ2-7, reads EAGVAQSPRYKIIEKRQSVAFWCNPISGHATLYWYQQILGQGPKLLIQFQNNGVVDDSQLPKDRFSAERLKGVDSTLKIQPAKLEDSAVYLCASSLDLGTYEQYFGPGTRLTVT.

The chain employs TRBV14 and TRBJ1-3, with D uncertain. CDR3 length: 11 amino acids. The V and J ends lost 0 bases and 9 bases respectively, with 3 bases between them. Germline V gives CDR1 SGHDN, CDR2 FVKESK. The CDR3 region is CASSQDSTIYF. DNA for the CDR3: TGTGCCAGCAGCCAAGATAGCACCATATATTTT.

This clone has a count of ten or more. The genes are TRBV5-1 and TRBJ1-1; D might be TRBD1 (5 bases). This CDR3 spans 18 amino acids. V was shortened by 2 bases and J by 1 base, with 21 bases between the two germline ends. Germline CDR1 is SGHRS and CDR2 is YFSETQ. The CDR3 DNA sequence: TGCGCCAGCAGCTTAGGGCCGGGACGAAGGATCAGGAACACTGAAGCTTTCTTT. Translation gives CASSLGPGRRIRNTEAFF.

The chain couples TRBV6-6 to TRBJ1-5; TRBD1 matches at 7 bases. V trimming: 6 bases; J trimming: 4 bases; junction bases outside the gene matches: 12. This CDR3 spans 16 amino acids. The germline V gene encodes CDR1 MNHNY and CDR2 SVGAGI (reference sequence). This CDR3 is CASRKGTGQHNQPQHF. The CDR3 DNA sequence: TGTGCCAGCAGGAAGGGGACGGGACAGCATAATCAGCCCCAGCATTTT.